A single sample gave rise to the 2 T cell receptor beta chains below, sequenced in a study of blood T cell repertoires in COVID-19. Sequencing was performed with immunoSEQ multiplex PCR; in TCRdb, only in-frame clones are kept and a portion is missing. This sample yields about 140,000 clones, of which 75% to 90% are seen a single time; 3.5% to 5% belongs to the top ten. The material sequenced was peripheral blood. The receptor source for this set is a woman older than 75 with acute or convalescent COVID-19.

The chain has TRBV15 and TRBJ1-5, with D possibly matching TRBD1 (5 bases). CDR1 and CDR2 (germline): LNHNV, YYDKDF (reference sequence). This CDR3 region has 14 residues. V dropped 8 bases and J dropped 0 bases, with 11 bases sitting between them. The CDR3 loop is CATGAMISNQPQHF. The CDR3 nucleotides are TGTGCCACCGGGGCTATGATTAGCAATCAGCCCCAGCATTTT.

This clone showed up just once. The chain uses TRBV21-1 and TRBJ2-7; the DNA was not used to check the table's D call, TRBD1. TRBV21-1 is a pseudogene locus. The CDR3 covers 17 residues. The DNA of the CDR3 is TGTGCCAGCAGCAAAGTATCTGACAGCTGCATCTCCTACGAGCAGTACTTC. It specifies CASSKVSDSCISYEQYF.